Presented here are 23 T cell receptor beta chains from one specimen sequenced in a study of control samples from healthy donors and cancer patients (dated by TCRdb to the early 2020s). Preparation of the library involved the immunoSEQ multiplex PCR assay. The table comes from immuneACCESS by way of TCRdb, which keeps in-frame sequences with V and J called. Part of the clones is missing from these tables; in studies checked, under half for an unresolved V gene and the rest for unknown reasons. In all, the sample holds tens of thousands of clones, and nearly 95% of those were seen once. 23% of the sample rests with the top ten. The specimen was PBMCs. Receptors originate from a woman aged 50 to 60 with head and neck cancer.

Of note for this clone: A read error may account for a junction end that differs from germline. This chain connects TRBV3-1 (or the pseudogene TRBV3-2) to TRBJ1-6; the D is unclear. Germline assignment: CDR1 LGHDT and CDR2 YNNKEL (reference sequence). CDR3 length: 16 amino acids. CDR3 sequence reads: CASSEDSESYNSPLHF. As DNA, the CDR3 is TGTGCCAGCAGCGAAGATTCAGAGTCCTATAATTCACCCCTCCACTTT.

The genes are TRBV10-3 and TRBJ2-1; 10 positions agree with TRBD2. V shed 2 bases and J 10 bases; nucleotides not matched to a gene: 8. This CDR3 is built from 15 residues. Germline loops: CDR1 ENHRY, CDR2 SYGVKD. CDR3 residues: CAISEASGRGGEQFF. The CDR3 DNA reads TGTGCCATCAGTGAGGCTAGCGGGAGAGGAGGGGAGCAGTTCTTC.

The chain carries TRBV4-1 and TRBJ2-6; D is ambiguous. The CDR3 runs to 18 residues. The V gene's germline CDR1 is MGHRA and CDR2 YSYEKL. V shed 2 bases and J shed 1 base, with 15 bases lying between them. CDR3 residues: CASSQLDMGFSGANVLTF. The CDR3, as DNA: TGCGCCAGCAGCCAATTAGACATGGGATTTTCTGGGGCCAACGTCCTGACTTTC.

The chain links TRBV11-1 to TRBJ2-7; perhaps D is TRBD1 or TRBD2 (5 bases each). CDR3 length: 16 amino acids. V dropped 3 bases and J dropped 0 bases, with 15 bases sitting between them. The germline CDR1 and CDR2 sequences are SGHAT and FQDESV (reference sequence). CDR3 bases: TGTGCCAGCAGCTTCCGACAAGGGGAGAGCTCCTACGAGCAGTACTTC. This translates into CASSFRQGESSYEQYF.

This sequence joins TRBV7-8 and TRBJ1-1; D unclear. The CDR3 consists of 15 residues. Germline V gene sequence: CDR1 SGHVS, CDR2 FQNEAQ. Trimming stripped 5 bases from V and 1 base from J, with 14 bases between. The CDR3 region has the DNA TGTGCCAGCAGCGCAGGAGTAGGGAGGAACACTGAAGCTTTCTTT. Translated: CASSAGVGRNTEAFF.

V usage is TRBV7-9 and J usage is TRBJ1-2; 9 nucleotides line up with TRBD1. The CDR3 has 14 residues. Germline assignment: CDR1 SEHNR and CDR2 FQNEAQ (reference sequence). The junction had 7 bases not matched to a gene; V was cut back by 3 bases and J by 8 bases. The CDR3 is CASSFGQGWIGYTF. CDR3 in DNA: TGTGCCAGCAGCTTTGGACAGGGGTGGATAGGCTACACCTTC.

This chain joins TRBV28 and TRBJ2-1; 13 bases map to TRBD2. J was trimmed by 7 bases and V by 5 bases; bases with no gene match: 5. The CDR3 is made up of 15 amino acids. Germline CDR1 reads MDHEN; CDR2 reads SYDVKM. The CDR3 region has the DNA TGTGCCAGCAGTGAAAGGACTAGCGGGAGAAATGAGCAGTTCTTC. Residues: CASSERTSGRNEQFF.

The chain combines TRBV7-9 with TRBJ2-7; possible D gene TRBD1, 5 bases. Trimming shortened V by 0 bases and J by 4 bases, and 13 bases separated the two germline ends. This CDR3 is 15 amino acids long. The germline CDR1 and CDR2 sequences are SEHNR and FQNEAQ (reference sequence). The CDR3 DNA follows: TGTGCCAGCAGCTTAGCTAGACAGTCCACATACGAGCAGTACTTC. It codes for CASSLARQSTYEQYF.

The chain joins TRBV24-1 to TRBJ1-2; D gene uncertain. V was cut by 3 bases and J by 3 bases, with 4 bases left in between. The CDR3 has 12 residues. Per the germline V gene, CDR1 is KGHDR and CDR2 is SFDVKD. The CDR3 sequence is CATSDKDYGYTF. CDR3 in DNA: TGTGCCACCAGTGATAAGGACTATGGCTACACCTTC.

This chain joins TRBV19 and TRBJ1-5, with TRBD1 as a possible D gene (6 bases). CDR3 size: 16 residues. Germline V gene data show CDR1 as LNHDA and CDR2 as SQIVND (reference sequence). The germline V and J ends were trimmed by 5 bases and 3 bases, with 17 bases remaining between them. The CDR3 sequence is CASSASWTETNQPQHF. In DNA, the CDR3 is TGTGCCAGTAGTGCCTCGTGGACAGAAACCAATCAGCCCCAGCATTTT.

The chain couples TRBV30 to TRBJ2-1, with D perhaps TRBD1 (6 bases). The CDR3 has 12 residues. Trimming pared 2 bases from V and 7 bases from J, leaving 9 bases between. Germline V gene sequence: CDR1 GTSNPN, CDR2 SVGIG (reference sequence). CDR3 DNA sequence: TGTGCCTGGAGTTTACAGGGTAATGAGCAGTTCTTC. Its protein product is CAWSLQGNEQFF.

Written as DNA, the CDR3 is TGTGCCAGCAGTGACCCGGGACAGGGGGCGTATGAAAAACTGTTTTTT. Translation: CASSDPGQGAYEKLFF. V is TRBV6-1 and J is TRBJ1-4; TRBD1 matches at 12 bases. The CDR3 length is 16 residues. Germline V gene data show CDR1 as MNHNS and CDR2 as SASEGT. The V segment lost 3 bases and the J segment 6 bases; nucleotides outside the gene matches: 5.

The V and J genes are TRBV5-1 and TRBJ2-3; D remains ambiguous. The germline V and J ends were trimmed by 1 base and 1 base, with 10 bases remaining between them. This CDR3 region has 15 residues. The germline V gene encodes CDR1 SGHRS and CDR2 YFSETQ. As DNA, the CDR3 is TGCGCCAGCAGCTTGACCGGTCATGGCACAGATACGCAGTATTTT. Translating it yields CASSLTGHGTDTQYF.

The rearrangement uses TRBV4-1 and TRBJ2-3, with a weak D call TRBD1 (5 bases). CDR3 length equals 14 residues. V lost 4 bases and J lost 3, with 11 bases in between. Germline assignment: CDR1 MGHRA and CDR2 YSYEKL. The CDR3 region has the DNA TGCGCCAGCAGCCGGGGCCTGGGGACAGATACGCAGTATTTT. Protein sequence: CASSRGLGTDTQYF.

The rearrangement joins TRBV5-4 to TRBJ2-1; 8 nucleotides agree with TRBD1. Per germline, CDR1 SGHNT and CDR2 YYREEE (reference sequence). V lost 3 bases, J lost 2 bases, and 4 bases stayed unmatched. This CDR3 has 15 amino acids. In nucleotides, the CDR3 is TGTGCCAGCAGCTACCCACAGGGGGCCTACAATGAGCAGTTCTTC. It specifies CASSYPQGAYNEQFF.

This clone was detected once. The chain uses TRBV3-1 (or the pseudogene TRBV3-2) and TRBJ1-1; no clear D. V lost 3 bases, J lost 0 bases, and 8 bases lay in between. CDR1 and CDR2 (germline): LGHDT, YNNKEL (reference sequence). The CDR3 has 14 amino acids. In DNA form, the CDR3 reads TGTGCCAGCAGCCATAACAGTTTGAACACTGAAGCTTTCTTT. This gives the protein CASSHNSLNTEAFF.

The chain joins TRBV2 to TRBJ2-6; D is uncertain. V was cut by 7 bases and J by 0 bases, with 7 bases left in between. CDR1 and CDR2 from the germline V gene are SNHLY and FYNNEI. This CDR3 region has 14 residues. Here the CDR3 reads CASTKFSGANVLTF. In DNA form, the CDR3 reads TGTGCCAGCACTAAGTTCTCTGGGGCCAACGTCCTGACTTTC.

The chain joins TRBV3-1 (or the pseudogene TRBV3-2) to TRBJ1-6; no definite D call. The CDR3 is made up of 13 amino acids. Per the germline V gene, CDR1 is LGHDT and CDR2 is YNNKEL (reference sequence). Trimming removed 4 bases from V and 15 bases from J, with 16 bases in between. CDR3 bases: TGTGCCAGCAGCCCTTCAAGGCCCTACAACCTCCACTTT. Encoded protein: CASSPSRPYNLHF.

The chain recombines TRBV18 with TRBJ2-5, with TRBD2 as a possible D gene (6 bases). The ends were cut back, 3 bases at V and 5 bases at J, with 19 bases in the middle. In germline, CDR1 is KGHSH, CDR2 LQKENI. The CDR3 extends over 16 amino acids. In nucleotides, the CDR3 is TGTGCCAGCTCACCCCCCGGAGGGGCTCAGGAGGAGACCCAGTACTTC. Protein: CASSPPGGAQEETQYF. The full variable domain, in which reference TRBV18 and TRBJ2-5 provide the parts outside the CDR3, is NAGVMQNPRHLVRRRGQEARLRCSPMKGHSHVYWYRQLPEEGLKFMVYLQKENIIDESGMPKERFSAEFPKEGPSILRIQQVVRGDSAAYFCASSPPGGAQEETQYFGPGTRLLVL.

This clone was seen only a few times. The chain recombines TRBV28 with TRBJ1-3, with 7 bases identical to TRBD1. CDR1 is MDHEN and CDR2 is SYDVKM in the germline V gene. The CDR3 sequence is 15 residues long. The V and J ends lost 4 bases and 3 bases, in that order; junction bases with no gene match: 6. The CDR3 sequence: CASSSRQGLGNTIYF. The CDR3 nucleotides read TGTGCCAGCAGTTCCCGACAGGGACTTGGAAACACCATATATTTT.

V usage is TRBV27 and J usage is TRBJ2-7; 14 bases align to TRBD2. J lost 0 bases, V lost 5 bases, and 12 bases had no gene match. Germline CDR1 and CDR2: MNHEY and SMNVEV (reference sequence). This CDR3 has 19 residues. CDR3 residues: CASSPQTSGRVLRSYEQYF. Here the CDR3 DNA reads TGTGCCAGCAGTCCTCAGACTAGCGGGAGGGTTCTCCGCTCCTACGAGCAGTACTTC.

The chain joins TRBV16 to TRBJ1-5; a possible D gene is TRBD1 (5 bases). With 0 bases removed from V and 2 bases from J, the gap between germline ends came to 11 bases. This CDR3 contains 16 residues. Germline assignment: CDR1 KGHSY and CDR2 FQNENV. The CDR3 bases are TGTGCCAGCAGCCAATCTGGCCTGGGGGGCAATCAGCCCCAGCATTTT. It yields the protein CASSQSGLGGNQPQHF.

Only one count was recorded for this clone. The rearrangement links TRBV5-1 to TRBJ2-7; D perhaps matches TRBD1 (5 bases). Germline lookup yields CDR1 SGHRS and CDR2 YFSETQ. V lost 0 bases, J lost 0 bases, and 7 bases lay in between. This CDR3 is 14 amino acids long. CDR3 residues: CASSLGQGSYEQYF. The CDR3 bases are TGCGCCAGCAGCTTGGGGCAGGGCTCCTACGAGCAGTACTTC. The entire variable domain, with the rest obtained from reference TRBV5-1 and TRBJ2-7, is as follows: KAGVTQTPRYLIKTRGQQVTLSCSPISGHRSVSWYQQTPGQGLQFLFEYFSETQRNKGNFPGRFSGRQFSNSRSEMNVSTLELGDSALYLCASSLGQGSYEQYFGPGTRLTVT.